The 30 T cell receptor beta chains below were found in one sample sequenced in a study of shared clonotypes between healthy human individuals. The protocol was immunoSEQ multiplex PCR, while the TCRdb copy is restricted to in-frame clones and leaves out a portion. In the table there are approximately 710,000 clones, about 92% of which are singletons. Input material: memory CD8+ T cells from PBMCs. Subset meaning: CD45RO+ cells pooled with CCR7-negative TemRA cells. These receptors were obtained from a man aged 18-30 years in good health. Some clones in this sample may be carry-over from other donors' samples.

J is TRBJ2-7 and V is TRBV6-1, with 7 nucleotides matching TRBD2. Per the germline V gene, CDR1 is MNHNS and CDR2 is SASEGT. V lost 3 bases to trimming and J lost 3 bases; unmatched junction nucleotides: 8. CDR3 length: 15 amino acids. CDR3 sequence: CASSDRDGGVYEQYF. The CDR3 nucleotides are TGTGCCAGCAGTGACAGGGATGGGGGGGTCTACGAGCAGTACTTC.

This clone was recorded a few times. The gene calls are TRBV5-1 and TRBJ2-1; tentative D call: TRBD2 (5 bases). With 0 bases removed from V and 0 bases from J, the gap between germline ends came to 7 bases. Germline V gives CDR1 SGHRS, CDR2 YFSETQ. This CDR3 spans 15 amino acids. The CDR3 reads CASSLAADSYNEQFF. In nucleotides, the CDR3 is TGCGCCAGCAGCTTGGCAGCGGACTCCTACAATGAGCAGTTCTTC.

This clone was detected only once. This chain connects TRBV5-6 to TRBJ2-7; 11 nucleotides line up with TRBD1. The germline V gene has CDR1 SGHDT and CDR2 YYEEEE. Unmatched junction bases numbered 5, after V lost 4 bases and J lost 5 bases. The CDR3 totals 14 residues. The CDR3 sequence: CASSPGQGGDEQYF. DNA for the CDR3: TGTGCCAGCAGCCCGGGACAGGGGGGTGACGAGCAGTACTTC.

The chain links TRBV19 to TRBJ2-7, with 10 bases fitting TRBD1. This CDR3 has 14 amino acids. Germline CDR1 is LNHDA and CDR2 is SQIVND (reference sequence). V gave up 5 bases and J gave up 3 bases; unmatched junction bases: 4. The CDR3 region has the DNA TGTGCCAGTAGTGGACGGACAGGGGGCTACGAGCAGTACTTC. It encodes CASSGRTGGYEQYF. The full variable domain, its missing parts supplied by reference TRBV19 and TRBJ2-7, is DGGITQSPKYLFRKEGQNVTLSCEQNLNHDAMYWYRQDPGQGLRLIYYSQIVNDFQKGDIAEGYSVSREKKESFPLTVTSAQKNPTAFYLCASSGRTGGYEQYFGPGTRLTVT.

This sequence joins TRBV4-1 and TRBJ1-1; D gene unclear. CDR3 length equals 14 residues. Trimming stripped 2 bases from V and 6 bases from J, with 13 bases between. Germline V CDR1 and CDR2: MGHRA, YSYEKL. The DNA for the CDR3 is TGCGCCAGCAGCCAACCTAATTACGTCTCTGAAGCTTTCTTT. Translation gives CASSQPNYVSEAFF.

The rearrangement joins TRBV7-7 to TRBJ2-5; D is perhaps TRBD1 or TRBD2 (6 bases each). This CDR3 contains 15 residues. Trimming removed 1 base at V and 2 bases at J, with 11 bases between. From germline, CDR1 is SSHAT and CDR2 FNYEAQ (reference sequence). The CDR3 DNA is TGTGCCAGCAGCTTAGGGGGGGCATGGCAAGAGACCCAGTACTTC. Translating gives CASSLGGAWQETQYF. Supplemented by reference TRBV7-7 and TRBJ2-5, the full variable domain reads GAGVSQSPRYKVTKRGQDVTLRCDPISSHATLYWYQQALGQGPEFLTYFNYEAQPDKSGLPSDRFSAERPEGSISTLTIQRTEQRDSAMYRCASSLGGAWQETQYFGPGTRLLVL.

The V and J genes are TRBV5-8 and TRBJ1-2, with 8 positions matching TRBD1. CDR1 and CDR2 from the germline V gene are SGHTS and YDEGEE. The CDR3 covers 15 residues. Germline trimming cut 1 base from V and 1 base from J; bases unmatched to any gene: 3. CDR3 sequence (DNA): TGTGCCAGCAGCTTGCCCGACAGGGGTAACTATGGCTACACCTTC. It yields the protein CASSLPDRGNYGYTF.

The V gene is TRBV10-3, the J gene TRBJ2-3; D may be TRBD2 (5 bases). This CDR3 has 17 residues. CDR1 and CDR2 (germline): ENHRY, SYGVKD. Trimming pared 6 bases from V and 3 bases from J, leaving 22 bases between. CDR3 bases: TGTGCCATCAGCGATACCTCGGGCCTAACGGGAACAGATACGCAGTATTTT. It codes for CAISDTSGLTGTDTQYF.

The genes are TRBV5-1 and TRBJ2-7, with D unclear. Germline-derived CDR1 and CDR2 are SGHRS and YFSETQ. The ends were cut back, 0 bases at V and 3 bases at J, with 4 bases in the middle. The CDR3 is 12 amino acids. This chain's CDR3 is CASSLGFYEQYF. The CDR3 DNA sequence: TGCGCCAGCAGCTTGGGGTTCTACGAGCAGTACTTC.

V usage is TRBV11-2 and J usage is TRBJ1-3, with 8 bases lining up with TRBD1. The CDR3 sequence is 16 residues long. V dropped 6 bases and J dropped 0; count of bases not matched to a gene: 7. The germline CDR1 and CDR2 sequences are SGHAT and FQNNGV. CDR3 bases: TGTGCCAGCAGGCCCGGGACAGGCCACTCTGGAAACACCATATATTTT. This encodes CASRPGTGHSGNTIYF.

This chain uses TRBV7-9 with TRBJ1-1, with D perhaps matching TRBD1 (5 bases). V lost 4 bases, J lost 4 bases, and 13 bases lay in between. The CDR3 sequence is 14 residues long. Germline assignment: CDR1 SEHNR and CDR2 FQNEAQ (reference sequence). This CDR3 is CASSSFGTSTEAFF. For the CDR3, the DNA is TGTGCCAGCAGCTCCTTTGGGACGTCCACTGAAGCTTTCTTT.

The rearrangement uses TRBV19 and TRBJ1-5; possible D gene TRBD1, 5 bases. V gave up 8 bases and J gave up 5 bases, with 16 bases separating them. Germline loops: CDR1 LNHDA, CDR2 SQIVND (reference sequence). The CDR3 loop spans 14 amino acids. CDR3 DNA sequence: TGTGCCAGTTCCGCCGGGACGGTACATCAGCCCCAGCATTTT. Translating it yields CASSAGTVHQPQHF.

The chain employs TRBV10-1 and TRBJ1-1, with D unresolved. CDR3 length: 12 residues. With 7 bases removed from V and 0 bases from J, the gap between germline ends came to 6 bases. In germline, CDR1 is WNHNN, CDR2 SYGVQD (reference sequence). The CDR3 loop is CASKTVNTEAFF. The CDR3 bases are TGCGCCAGCAAAACAGTGAACACTGAAGCTTTCTTT.

The genes are TRBV6-6 and TRBJ1-1; D uncertain. Germline CDR1 is MNHNY and CDR2 is SVGAGI (reference sequence). Trimming shortened V by 6 bases and J by 0 bases, and 17 bases separated the two germline ends. This CDR3 comprises 16 residues. CDR3 DNA sequence: TGTGCCAGCAGCCCAAAATTTCCGAGCTTGAACACTGAAGCTTTCTTT. This translates into CASSPKFPSLNTEAFF.

The rearrangement links TRBV2 to TRBJ2-7, with D perhaps TRBD2 (6 bases). The germline V gene encodes CDR1 SNHLY and CDR2 FYNNEI. V was trimmed by 10 bases and J by 1 base, leaving 20 bases between them. This CDR3 spans 15 amino acids. The CDR3 loop reads CATSEEGTRSYEQYF. CDR3 in DNA: TGTGCCACCTCCGAGGAGGGAACGCGGTCCTACGAGCAGTACTTC.

The chain joins TRBV5-4 to TRBJ2-1; TRBD2 aligns across 13 bases. V was pared by 4 bases and J by 8 bases, with 9 bases of the junction left unmatched. This CDR3 is 16 amino acids long. Germline CDR1 reads SGHNT; CDR2 reads YYREEE (reference sequence). CDR3 sequence (DNA): TGTGCCAGCAGCCCAAGGACTAGCGGGAGTCCCGATGAGCAGTTCTTC. Its protein product is CASSPRTSGSPDEQFF. The full variable domain, rest sourced from reference TRBV5-4 and TRBJ2-1, is ETGVTQSPTHLIKTRGQQVTLRCSSQSGHNTVSWYQQALGQGPQFIFQYYREEENGRGNFPPRFSGLQFPNYSSELNVNALELDDSALYLCASSPRTSGSPDEQFFGPGTRLTVL.

The chain recombines TRBV27 with TRBJ2-7; 9 nucleotides line up with TRBD1. Germline V gene lookup returns CDR1 MNHEY and CDR2 SMNVEV (reference sequence). This CDR3 region has 15 residues. V lost 3 bases to trimming and J lost 2 bases; unmatched junction nucleotides: 5. The CDR3 DNA follows: TGTGCCAGCAGTTTCCAATGGACAGGGGCCTACGAGCAGTACTTC. Its translation: CASSFQWTGAYEQYF.

This chain connects TRBV7-6 to TRBJ2-7, with D possibly being TRBD1 or TRBD2 (5 bases each). CDR1 and CDR2 (germline): SGHVS, FNYEAQ. The CDR3 is made up of 13 amino acids. V was cut by 4 bases and J by 0 bases, with 7 bases left in between. For the CDR3, the DNA is TGTGCCAGCAGCTGGGACGACTCCTACGAGCAGTACTTC. This gives the protein CASSWDDSYEQYF.

The CDR3, as DNA: TGTGCCAGCAGCTTAGTCCCGGGACAGGCCGAGCAGTACTTC. This encodes CASSLVPGQAEQYF. This chain joins TRBV7-9 and TRBJ2-7; TRBD1 agrees at 8 bases. J lost 6 bases, V lost 1 base, and 5 bases had no gene match. CDR3 length: 14 residues. Germline V gene sequence: CDR1 SEHNR, CDR2 FQNEAQ (reference sequence).

The chain joins TRBV27 to TRBJ2-3, with 12 positions matching TRBD2. Per germline, CDR1 MNHEY and CDR2 SMNVEV (reference sequence). This CDR3 contains 17 residues. The J segment lost 3 bases and the V segment lost 1 base, leaving 5 bases of the junction unmatched. CDR3 residues: CASSLLLAGGPTDTQYF. CDR3 sequence (DNA): TGTGCCAGCAGTTTATTGCTAGCGGGAGGGCCGACAGATACGCAGTATTTT.

This chain links TRBV11-2 with TRBJ2-3; possible D gene TRBD1, 5 bases. V lost 0 bases and J 0 bases, leaving 10 bases between the germline ends. CDR3 length: 16 amino acids. CDR1 is SGHAT, CDR2 FQNNGV, per germline. The CDR3 bases are TGTGCCAGCAGCTTAGATTGGGGCAGTAGCACAGATACGCAGTATTTT. Translated: CASSLDWGSSTDTQYF.

The chain couples TRBV5-1 to TRBJ1-3, with D unresolved. Germline V gene data show CDR1 as SGHRS and CDR2 as YFSETQ. The CDR3 is made up of 15 amino acids. Trimming pared 4 bases from V and 0 bases from J, leaving 11 bases between. The CDR3 DNA reads TGCGCCAGCAGCGCGCCAGGAGACTCTGGAAACACCATATATTTT. Translated: CASSAPGDSGNTIYF.

The count of this clone is one. The chain combines TRBV19 with TRBJ2-1, with D unclear. Germline CDR1 LNHDA, CDR2 SQIVND (reference sequence). The CDR3 is 13 amino acids. V lost 0 bases to trimming and J lost 4 bases, with 4 bases between them. The CDR3 sequence is CASSIEAYNEQFF. In DNA, the CDR3 is TGTGCCAGTAGTATAGAAGCATACAATGAGCAGTTCTTC.

CDR3 region: CASTPAGGRETQYF. CDR3 in DNA: TGTGCCAGCACCCCCGCGGGGGGCCGGGAGACCCAGTACTTC. The chain has TRBV5-5 and TRBJ2-5; the match to TRBD2 covers 8 bases. V dropped 6 bases and J dropped 5; count of bases not matched to a gene: 9. CDR3 length equals 14 residues. CDR1 is SGHKS and CDR2 is YYEKEE in the germline V gene (reference sequence).

The gene calls are TRBV4-1 and TRBJ1-1; 9 nucleotides align to TRBD1. The germline V gene encodes CDR1 MGHRA and CDR2 YSYEKL. This CDR3 comprises 14 residues. The J segment lost 8 bases and the V segment lost 4 bases, leaving 8 bases of the junction unmatched. The CDR3 loop is CASSRRDRAFEAFF. CDR3 DNA sequence: TGCGCCAGCAGCCGCCGGGACAGGGCCTTCGAAGCTTTCTTT.

With respect to this clone: This sample also contains other DNA sequences that code for the same CDR3. The chain links TRBV5-1 to TRBJ2-7; 7 bases fit TRBD2. The length of the CDR3 is 16 residues. Germline V gene data show CDR1 as SGHRS and CDR2 as YFSETQ. The trim removed 0 bases at V and 1 base at J, leaving 7 bases unmatched. CDR3 bases: TGCGCCAGCAGCTTGGGTCCTAGCGGAAGTTCCTACGAGCAGTACTTC. Translated: CASSLGPSGSSYEQYF.

The chain has TRBV15 and TRBJ2-1; 9 nucleotides line up with TRBD1. This CDR3 is 16 amino acids long. The ends lost 9 bases at V and 4 bases at J; junction bases unmatched: 13. The germline V gene encodes CDR1 LNHNV and CDR2 YYDKDF (reference sequence). CDR3 sequence: CATGVIGTGFYNEQFF. DNA for the CDR3: TGTGCCACGGGGGTGATCGGGACAGGGTTTTACAATGAGCAGTTCTTC.

The J gene is TRBJ1-2, the V gene TRBV7-9; TRBD1 is a possible D gene (6 bases). V was cut by 5 bases and J by 2 bases, with 21 bases left in between. Germline V gives CDR1 SEHNR, CDR2 FQNEAQ (reference sequence). CDR3 length equals 17 residues. CDR3 in DNA: TGTGCCAGCAGCACACAAACGGGGGCCAGTCCAAACTATGGCTACACCTTC. It encodes CASSTQTGASPNYGYTF.

The chain couples TRBV27 to TRBJ2-7; D unclear. Germline V CDR1 and CDR2: MNHEY, SMNVEV (reference sequence). With 2 bases removed from V and 4 bases from J, the gap between germline ends came to 18 bases. The CDR3 extends over 16 amino acids. CDR3 sequence (DNA): TGTGCCAGCAGTTTAAGGTCCGTTGCAGCAAATTACGAGCAGTACTTC. Its protein is CASSLRSVAANYEQYF.

The V call is TRBV27, the J call TRBJ2-2, with 7 nucleotides matching TRBD1. Germline loops: CDR1 MNHEY, CDR2 SMNVEV (reference sequence). With 3 bases clipped from V and 5 bases from J, the junction kept 12 bases outside the gene matches. The CDR3 contains 17 residues. CDR3 amino acids: CASSLGAGTEKTGELFF. The DNA for the CDR3 is TGTGCCAGCAGTTTGGGGGCAGGGACAGAGAAGACCGGGGAGCTGTTTTTT.